This TCR beta chain was obtained from a study of blood T cell repertoires in COVID-19. Turning to the study itself: The study drew acute and convalescent COVID-19 samples from the United States, Italy and Spain. T cells, B-cell-depleted T cells, or PBMCs supplied cDNA or gDNA.

Trimming shortened V by 3 bases and J by 2 bases, and 11 bases separated the two germline ends. The CDR3 length is 15 residues. Looked up from germline, CDR1 is MDHEN and CDR2 is SYDVKM. Original analysis: Counts of nucleated cells, estimated from reference gene primer amplification, were obtained. Sequencing used immunoSEQ multiplex PCR; TCRdb keeps in-frame clones, though not all of them. Clone size and the V and J calls come from that table; the DNA yielded D and trimming. Here the sample spans around 150,000 clones, nearly 80% being singletons. This chain links TRBV28 with TRBJ1-3; D is uncertain. This clonotype was sampled from a woman over 75 with acute or convalescent COVID-19. The specimen was peripheral blood. The DNA of the CDR3 is TGTGCCAGCAGTTTCCCCTCGAGCACTGGAAACACCATATATTTT. Residues: CASSFPSSTGNTIYF.